These 7 T cell receptor beta chains came from one sample sequenced in a study of T cells in Graves' hyperthyroidism and ophthalmopathy. Template material for amplifying TCR beta CDR3 regions consisted of RNA transcripts. Initially, a first-round RT-PCR of the TCR CDR3 employed the HTBI primer set. Via MiXCR, TCRdb re-called the multiplex PCR reads, giving one row per CDR3 protein. The data contain roughly 380,000 distinct CDR3 sequences, roughly 20% of them singletons. Sequencing was carried out using blood. The receptors were gathered from a woman between 35 and 50 years old with Graves' ophthalmopathy.

Many counts were recorded for this clonotype. The chain couples TRBV19 to TRBJ1-1; 8 bases map to TRBD1. Germline V CDR1 and CDR2: LNHDA, SQIVND (reference sequence). The J segment lost 0 bases and the V segment lost 5 bases, leaving 5 bases of the junction unmatched. CDR3 length: 15 residues. CDR3 amino acids: CASSERQGLNTEAFF. The DNA of the CDR3 is TGTGCCAGTAGTGAGCGACAGGGGCTGAACACTGAAGCTTTCTTT.

This clonotype was seen at least ten times. V and J are TRBV2 and TRBJ2-7, with 9 bases lining up with TRBD2. The CDR3 loop spans 13 amino acids. CDR1 and CDR2 (germline): SNHLY, FYNNEI. The ends lost 8 bases at V and 7 bases at J; junction bases unmatched: 9. The CDR3 spells CASRLAGPGEQYF. Here the CDR3 DNA reads TGTGCCAGCCGCCTAGCGGGACCGGGGGAGCAGTACTTC. Full variable domain (outside the CDR3, taken from reference TRBV2 and TRBJ2-7): EPEVTQTPSHQVTQMGQEVILRCVPISNHLYFYWYRQILGQKVEFLVSFYNNEISEKSEIFDDQFSVERPDGSNFTLKIRSTKLEDSAMYFCASRLAGPGEQYFGPGTRLTVT.

This clonotype was seen at least ten times. The chain joins TRBV25-1 to TRBJ2-7; 8 positions agree with TRBD1. V lost 7 bases to trimming and J lost 5 bases; unmatched junction nucleotides: 4. CDR1 is MGHDK and CDR2 is SYGVNS in the germline V gene. The CDR3 consists of 12 residues. In nucleotides, the CDR3 is TGTGCCAGCAACAGGGGGGTTGACGAGCAGTACTTC. Its protein product is CASNRGVDEQYF.

This clonotype was recorded at least ten times. V and J are TRBV12-3 or TRBV12-4 and TRBJ2-7; D possibly corresponds to TRBD2 (5 bases). The CDR3 is made up of 14 amino acids. The V gene lost 3 bases and the J gene lost 2 bases, with 11 bases spanning the gap. CDR3 amino acids: CASSFSPSPYEQYF. The CDR3 DNA sequence: TGTGCCAGCAGTTTTTCCCCTAGCCCCTACGAGCAGTACTTC.

This clonotype has at least ten counts. Written as DNA, the CDR3 is TGTGCCAGCACTGAGAGGGGACAGTACTACGAGCAGTACTTC. It specifies CASTERGQYYEQYF. This chain links TRBV6-1 with TRBJ2-7; 7 nucleotides line up with TRBD1. The CDR3 totals 14 residues. Germline V gene lookup returns CDR1 MNHNS and CDR2 SASEGT. J was trimmed by 3 bases and V by 7 bases; bases with no gene match: 9.

This clonotype was detected only a few times. This chain links TRBV11-2 with TRBJ1-1, with D possibly being TRBD1 (6 bases). V gave up 2 bases and J gave up 4 bases, with 14 bases separating them. Germline V gene data show CDR1 as SGHAT and CDR2 as FQNNGV. The CDR3 runs 15 residues. CDR3 protein: CASSLNRAEVTEAFF. CDR3 sequence (DNA): TGTGCCAGCAGCTTAAACAGGGCGGAAGTCACTGAAGCTTTCTTT.

The chain combines TRBV12-3 or TRBV12-4 with TRBJ1-2; 9 positions match TRBD1. This CDR3 spans 15 amino acids. V dropped 3 bases and J dropped 8; count of bases not matched to a gene: 10. CDR3 nucleotides: TGTGCCAGCAGTTTTACGGGACAGGGTCAGGGGGGCTACACCTTC. The encoded protein is CASSFTGQGQGGYTF.